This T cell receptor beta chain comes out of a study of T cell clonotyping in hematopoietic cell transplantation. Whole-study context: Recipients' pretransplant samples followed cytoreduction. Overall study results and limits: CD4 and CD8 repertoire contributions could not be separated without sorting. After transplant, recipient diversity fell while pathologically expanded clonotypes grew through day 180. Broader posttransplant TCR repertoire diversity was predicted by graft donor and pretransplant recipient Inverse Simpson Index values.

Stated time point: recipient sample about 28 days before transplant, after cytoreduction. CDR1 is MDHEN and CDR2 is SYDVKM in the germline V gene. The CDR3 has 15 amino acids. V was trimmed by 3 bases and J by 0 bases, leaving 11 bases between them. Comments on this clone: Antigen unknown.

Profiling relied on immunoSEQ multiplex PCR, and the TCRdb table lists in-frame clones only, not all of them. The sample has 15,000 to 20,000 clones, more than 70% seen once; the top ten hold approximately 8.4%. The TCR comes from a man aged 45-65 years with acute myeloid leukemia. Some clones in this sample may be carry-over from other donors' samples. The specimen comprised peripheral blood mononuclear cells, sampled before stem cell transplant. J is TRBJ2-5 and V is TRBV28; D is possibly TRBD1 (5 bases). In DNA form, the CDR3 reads TGTGCCAGCAGTTTTGGGGCAGACTACCAAGAGACCCAGTACTTC. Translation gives CASSFGADYQETQYF. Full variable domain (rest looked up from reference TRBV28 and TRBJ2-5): DVKVTQSSRYLVKRTGEKVFLECVQDMDHENMFWYRQDPGLGLRLIYFSYDVKMKEKGDIPEGYSVSREKKERFSLILESASTNQTSMYLCASSFGADYQETQYFGPGTRLLVL.